The T cell receptor (beta chain) under discussion was sequenced for a study of T cell repertoires in ileal Crohn's disease. On the study more broadly: At surgery, under 40% of patients smoked, with median disease duration about eight years. The M6 sample came from neoterminal ileum during colonoscopy after surgery. Study-level results: Active smokers at surgery had more clonal expansions than non-smokers.

This CDR3 has 15 amino acids. Germline V gives CDR1 WNHNN, CDR2 SYGVQD (reference sequence). The trim removed 3 bases at V and 5 bases at J, leaving 9 bases unmatched. Here immunoSEQ multiplex PCR was the method, and the copy in TCRdb shows in-frame clones only, minus some. Altogether tens of thousands of clones are present, less than 90% being singletons, with the ten largest covering about 1.9%. A word on this clone: Its antigen is currently unknown.

Time point indicated: neoterminal ileum biopsy at postoperative endoscopy, about 6 months after surgery. Patients were adults with ileal or ileocolonic Crohn's disease needing resection. The source is an adult with Crohn's disease. Sequencing used ileal tissue. The V and J genes are TRBV10-1 and TRBJ2-5; the match to TRBD1 covers 7 bases. As DNA, the CDR3 is TGCGCCAGCAGTGACTATCGACAGGGAATGGAGACCCAGTACTTC. Encoded protein: CASSDYRQGMETQYF.